This T cell receptor (beta chain) was captured in a study of tumor and adjacent non-tumor tissue in lung cancer. Findings of the study overall: Significantly higher TCR diversity was found in tumor than normal lung.

TCRbeta libraries were built with three rounds of nested PCR, modified from ARM-PCR. Each CDR3 protein gets one entry after TCRdb re-called the multiplex PCR reads with MiXCR. The sample shows some 78,000 distinct CDR3 sequences, over 80% of them seen only once. This clonotype occurred once. Its antigen is not identified. One end of the junction does not line up with germline, which may come from a read error. RNA was extracted from bulk tissue without any cell sorting. The CDR3 covers 15 residues. Looked up from germline, CDR1 is MDHEN and CDR2 is SYDVKM. Material: lung tumor tissue. V is TRBV28 and J is TRBJ1-6; 7 nucleotides align to TRBD1. The source is a woman aged 50 to 60 with non-small cell lung cancer. The CDR3 nucleotides read TGTGCCAACAGTTCGCACAGGGGACTAGATTCACTCCCCCACTTT. It encodes CANSSHRGLDSLPHF.